A selection of T cell receptor beta chains follows, all from one sample in a study of vaccination and CD4 T cells after COVID-19. TCRdb used MiXCR to reprocess the PCR reads, holding one entry per CDR3 protein. The sample contains approximately 19,000 distinct CDR3 sequences, around 43% of which appear only once. Their cognate antigens are unknown. The source material was CD4+ T cells from blood, cultured in vitro. Source of these receptors: a human donor who had recovered from COVID-19. CDR3s include the opening cysteine and the closing phenylalanine or tryptophan. The D gene is left open where the match is weak. For some rows the clone size is stated as once, few or many, or as a class when expanded; others skip it.

TRBJ2-7,-,-,TRBV2,CASRGDGGSYEQYF,TGTGCCAGCCGCGGGGACGGTGGATCCTACGAGCAGTACTTC
TRBJ2-3,few,TRBD1,TRBV20-1,CSARDRDIGEDTQYF,TGCAGTGCTCGGGACAGGGACATAGGGGAAGATACGCAGTATTTT
TRBJ2-1,-,TRBD1,TRBV24-1,CATSDGQGARNEQFF,TGTGCCACCAGTGATGGACAGGGGGCTAGGAATGAGCAGTTCTTC
TRBJ2-2,-,-,TRBV10-1,CASSRGGELFF,TGCGCCAGCAGTCGAGGCGGGGAGCTGTTTTTT
TRBJ1-1,few,-,TRBV7-3,CASTLRRGTEAFF,TGTGCCAGCACCCTTCGGAGGGGGACTGAAGCTTTCTTT
TRBJ1-3,-,TRBD1,TRBV12-3/TRBV12-4,CASSQPRGLGNTIYF,TGTGCCAGCAGTCAACCTAGGGGGCTCGGAAACACCATATATTTT
TRBJ2-5,-,TRBD2,TRBV7-3,CASSLYSGGETQYF,TGTGCCAGCAGCTTGTATAGCGGGGGGGAGACCCAGTACTTC
TRBJ2-3,-,-,TRBV30,CAWSVRGDTQYF,TGTGCCTGGAGTGTACGCGGGGATACGCAGTATTTT
TRBJ2-7,-,-,TRBV11-2,CASSFDSAVGRSYEQYF,TGTGCCAGCAGCTTTGACTCCGCCGTAGGCCGGAGCTACGAGCAGTACTTC
TRBJ2-7,few,-,TRBV15,CATSRDSGYEQYF,TGTGCCACCAGCAGAGATAGCGGATACGAGCAGTACTTC
TRBJ2-7,-,TRBD1,TRBV19,CASRWDSKQIEVAEAPEQYF,TGTGCCAGTAGATGGGACAGCAAACAGATTGAGGTTGCGGAAGCCCCCGAGCAGTACTTC
TRBJ2-3,-,TRBD2,TRBV20-1,CSATSSGRPDTQYF,TGCAGTGCTACTTCTAGCGGGAGACCAGATACGCAGTATTTT
TRBJ1-5,few,-,TRBV6-5,CASSYSQGYNQPQHF,TGTGCCAGCAGTTACTCTCAGGGGTACAATCAGCCCCAGCATTTT
TRBJ2-3,-,TRBD2,TRBV28,CASSATSVTSTDTQYF,TGTGCCAGCAGTGCGACTAGCGTTACTAGCACAGATACGCAGTATTTT
TRBJ2-3,-,-,TRBV19,CASSRVDRHITDTQYF,TGTGCCAGTAGTAGGGTCGACAGGCACATCACAGATACGCAGTATTTT
TRBJ2-7,-,TRBD2,TRBV12-3/TRBV12-4,CASSQRTSGKYEQYF,TGTGCCAGCAGTCAAAGGACTAGCGGGAAATACGAGCAGTACTTC
TRBJ2-1,-,TRBD1,TRBV18,CASSPSVDRGNEQFF,TGTGCCAGCTCACCATCCGTCGACAGGGGCAATGAGCAGTTCTTC
TRBJ2-3,-,-,TRBV11-3,CASSITGTADTQYF,TGTGCCAGCAGCATAACAGGGACCGCAGATACGCAGTATTTT
TRBJ1-2,-,-,TRBV28,CASSTTPYGYTF,TGTGCCAGCAGTACTACCCCCTATGGCTACACCTTC
TRBJ1-1,few,-,TRBV23-1,CASGRDSAGTEAFF,TGCGCCAGCGGGAGAGACTCGGCGGGCACTGAAGCTTTCTTT
TRBJ2-3,-,-,TRBV7-9,CASSAPWDWTDTQYF,TGTGCCAGCAGCGCCCCATGGGATTGGACAGATACGCAGTATTTT
TRBJ2-1,-,-,TRBV6-5,CASRYPGSGGNEQFF,TGTGCCAGCAGGTACCCAGGAAGCGGCGGCAATGAGCAGTTCTTC